The sequence of this T cell receptor beta chain was determined in a study of T cells after yellow fever vaccination. Whole-study results and caveats: The CD4 and CD8 compartments had a small share of their clonotypes in common. Primary-vaccination clones mostly resurfaced post-booster (nearly 97% CD4, under 90% CD8).

The CDR3 totals 15 residues. From germline, CDR1 is SGHTA and CDR2 FQGNSA. The V gene lost 2 bases and the J gene lost 4 bases, with 12 bases spanning the gap. Details on this clonotype: The antigen is unknown.

As TCR cDNA was made by 5'RACE template switching, a universal primer site and UMIs were added. MiXCR, applied by TCRdb to the 5' RACE reads, yields one record per CDR3 protein. The sample includes 450,000 to 600,000 distinct CDR3 sequences, roughly 13% seen only once; the top ten take more than 13%. The receptor was derived from a man aged 25-45 years who received the YFV17D yellow fever vaccine. Sequences were derived from PBMCs, sampled on the day of the yellow fever booster vaccination. This chain links TRBV7-2 with TRBJ2-1; D is perhaps TRBD2 (6 bases). The CDR3 coding sequence is TGTGCCAGCAGCTTACTCCAGGGACTTTACAATGAGCAGTTCTTC. Amino acids: CASSLLQGLYNEQFF. Based on the CDR3 plus reference TRBV7-2 and TRBJ2-1, the full variable domain is GAGVSQSPSNKVTEKGKDVELRCDPISGHTALYWYRQSLGQGLEFLIYFQGNSAPDKSGLPSDRFSAERTGGSVSTLTIQRTQQEDSAVYLCASSLLQGLYNEQFFGPGTRLTVL.